This record covers a single T cell receptor (beta chain). No antigen is known for it. The sample comes from a study of cytomegalovirus exposure and HLA in healthy donors. Study-wide context: From HLA-typed donors, an early data release held some 91 million unique TCRs.

The PCR ran on 60 Vbeta and 13 Jbeta primers. Assay used: immunoSEQ multiplex PCR; TCRdb lists only in-frame clones, some missing. The repertoire holds approximately 180,000 clones, with 70% to 90% as singletons. Overall study results and limits: Follow-up analysis seemed to connect common viral pathogens with several of the most significant clusters identified. Per published reports, the classifier diagnosed cytomegalovirus status with high specificity and sensitivity.

This CDR3 has 15 amino acids. Per the germline V gene, CDR1 is MNHEY and CDR2 is SVGAGI. The V and J ends lost 1 base and 7 bases, in that order; junction bases with no gene match: 3. Sequenced material: PBMCs. This receptor was identified in a young woman in good health and CMV-seronegative. V gene TRBV6-5 combines with J gene TRBJ2-2, with 10 bases matching TRBD2. CDR3 coding DNA: TGTGCCAGCAGTTACTACAGCGGGAGGGTCGGGGAGCTGTTTTTT. This translates into CASSYYSGRVGELFF.